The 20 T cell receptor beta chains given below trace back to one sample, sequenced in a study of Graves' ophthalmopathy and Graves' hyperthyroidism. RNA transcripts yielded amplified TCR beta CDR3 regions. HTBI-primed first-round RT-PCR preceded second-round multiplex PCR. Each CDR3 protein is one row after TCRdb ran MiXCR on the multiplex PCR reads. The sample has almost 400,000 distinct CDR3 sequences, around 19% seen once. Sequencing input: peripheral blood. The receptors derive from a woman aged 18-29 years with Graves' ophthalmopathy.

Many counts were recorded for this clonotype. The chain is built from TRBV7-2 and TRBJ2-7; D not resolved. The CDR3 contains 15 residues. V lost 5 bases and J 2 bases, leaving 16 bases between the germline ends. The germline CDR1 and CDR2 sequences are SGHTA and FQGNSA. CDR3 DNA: TGTGCCAGCAGCGTATGGGGTCAAGGGACCTACGAGCAGTACTTC. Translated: CASSVWGQGTYEQYF. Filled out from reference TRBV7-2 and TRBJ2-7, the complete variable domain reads GAGVSQSPSNKVTEKGKDVELRCDPISGHTALYWYRQSLGQGLEFLIYFQGNSAPDKSGLPSDRFSAERTGGSVSTLTIQRTQQEDSAVYLCASSVWGQGTYEQYFGPGTRLTVT.

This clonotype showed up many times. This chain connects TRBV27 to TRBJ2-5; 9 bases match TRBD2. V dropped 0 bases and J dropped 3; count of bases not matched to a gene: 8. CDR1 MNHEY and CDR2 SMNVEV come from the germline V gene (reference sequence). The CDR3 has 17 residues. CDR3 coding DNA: TGTGCCAGCAGTTTATCGATGCGGGGGGGACTCGAAGAGACCCAGTACTTC. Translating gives CASSLSMRGGLEETQYF.

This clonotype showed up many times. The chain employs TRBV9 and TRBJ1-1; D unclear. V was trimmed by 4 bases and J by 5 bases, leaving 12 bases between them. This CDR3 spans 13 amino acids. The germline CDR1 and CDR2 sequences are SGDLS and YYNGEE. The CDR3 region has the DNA TGTGCCAGCAGCCGTAGTGGGGAAACTGAAGCTTTCTTT. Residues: CASSRSGETEAFF.

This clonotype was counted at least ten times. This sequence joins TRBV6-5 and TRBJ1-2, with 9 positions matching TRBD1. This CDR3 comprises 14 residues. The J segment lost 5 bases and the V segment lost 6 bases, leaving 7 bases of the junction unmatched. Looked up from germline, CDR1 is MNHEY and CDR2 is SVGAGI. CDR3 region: CASSKQGARYGYTF. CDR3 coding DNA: TGTGCCAGCAGCAAACAGGGGGCGCGGTATGGCTACACCTTC.

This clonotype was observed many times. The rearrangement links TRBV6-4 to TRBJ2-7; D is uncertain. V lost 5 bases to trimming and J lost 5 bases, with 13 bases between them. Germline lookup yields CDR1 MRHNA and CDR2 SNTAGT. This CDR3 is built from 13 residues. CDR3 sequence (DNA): TGTGCCAGCAGTTACGTCGGCCTTCACGAGCAGTACTTC. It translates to CASSYVGLHEQYF.

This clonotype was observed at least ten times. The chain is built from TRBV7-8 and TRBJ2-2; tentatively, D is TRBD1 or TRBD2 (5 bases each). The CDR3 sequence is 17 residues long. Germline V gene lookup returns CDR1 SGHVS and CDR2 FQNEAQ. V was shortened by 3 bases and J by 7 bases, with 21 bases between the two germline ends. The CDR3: CASSFSPGWGSGGELFF. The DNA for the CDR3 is TGTGCCAGCAGCTTTAGCCCGGGTTGGGGGAGTGGCGGGGAGCTGTTTTTT.

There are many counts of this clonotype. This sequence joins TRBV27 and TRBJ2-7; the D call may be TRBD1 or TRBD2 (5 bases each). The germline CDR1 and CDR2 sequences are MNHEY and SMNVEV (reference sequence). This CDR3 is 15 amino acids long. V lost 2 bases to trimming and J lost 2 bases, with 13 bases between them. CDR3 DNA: TGTGCCAGCAGTTTAGTCACCCCGGGGCCCTACGAGCAGTACTTC. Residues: CASSLVTPGPYEQYF.

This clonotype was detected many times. CDR3 DNA sequence: TGTGCCAGCACCCCGGGGGGAAAAAACATTCAGTACTTC. Encoded protein: CASTPGGKNIQYF. The chain has TRBV7-2 and TRBJ2-4; the match to TRBD2 covers 7 bases. The CDR3 has 13 residues. Germline lookup yields CDR1 SGHTA and CDR2 FQGNSA. Trimming took 7 bases from V and 4 from J; bases not matched to a gene: 4.

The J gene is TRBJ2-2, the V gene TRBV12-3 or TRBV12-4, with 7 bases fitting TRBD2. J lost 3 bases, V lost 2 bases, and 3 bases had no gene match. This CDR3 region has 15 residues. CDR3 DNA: TGTGCCAGCAGTTTATTTGGGGGGGACACCGGGGAGCTGTTTTTT. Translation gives CASSLFGGDTGELFF.

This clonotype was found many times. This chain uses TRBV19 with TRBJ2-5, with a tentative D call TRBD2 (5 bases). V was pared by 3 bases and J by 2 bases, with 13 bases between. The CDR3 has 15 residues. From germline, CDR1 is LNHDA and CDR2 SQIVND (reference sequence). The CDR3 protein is CASSIQSRGQETQYF. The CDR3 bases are TGTGCCAGTAGTATTCAGTCCCGAGGGCAAGAGACCCAGTACTTC.

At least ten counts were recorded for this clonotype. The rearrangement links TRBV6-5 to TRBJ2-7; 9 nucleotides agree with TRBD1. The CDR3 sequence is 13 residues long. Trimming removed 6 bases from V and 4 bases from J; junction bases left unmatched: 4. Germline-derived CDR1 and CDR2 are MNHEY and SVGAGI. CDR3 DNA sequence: TGTGCCAGCAGACGACAGGGGGGTTACGAGCAGTACTTC. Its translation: CASRRQGGYEQYF.

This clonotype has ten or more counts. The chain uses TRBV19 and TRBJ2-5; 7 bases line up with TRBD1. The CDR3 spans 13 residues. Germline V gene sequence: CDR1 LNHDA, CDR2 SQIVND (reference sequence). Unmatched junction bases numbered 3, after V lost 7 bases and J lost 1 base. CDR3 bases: TGTGCCAGTAAAAACAGGGGCCAAGAGACCCAGTACTTC. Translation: CASKNRGQETQYF.

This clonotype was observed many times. CDR3 DNA: TGCAGTGCTAGACCCCCCTGGGGGGGAGGAGACTACGAGCAGTACTTC. Translating gives CSARPPWGGGDYEQYF. This chain connects TRBV20-1 to TRBJ2-7; TRBD2 aligns across 7 bases. Germline-derived CDR1 and CDR2 are DFQATT and SNEGSKA (reference sequence). J was trimmed by 3 bases and V by 2 bases; bases with no gene match: 13. The CDR3 totals 16 residues.

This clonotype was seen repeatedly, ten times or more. The CDR3 DNA reads TGTGCCAGCAGTTTACGCGGGACAGGAAACGAGCAGTACTTC. Its translation: CASSLRGTGNEQYF. This chain connects TRBV28 to TRBJ2-7, with 8 nucleotides matching TRBD1. The CDR3 runs to 14 residues. J lost 5 bases, V lost 2 bases, and 5 bases had no gene match. CDR1 is MDHEN, CDR2 SYDVKM, per germline.

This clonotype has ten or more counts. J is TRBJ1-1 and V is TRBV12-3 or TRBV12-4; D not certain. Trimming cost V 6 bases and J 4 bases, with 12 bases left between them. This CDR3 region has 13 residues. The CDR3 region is CASRSMDGTEAFF. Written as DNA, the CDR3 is TGTGCCAGCAGATCAATGGATGGCACTGAAGCTTTCTTT.

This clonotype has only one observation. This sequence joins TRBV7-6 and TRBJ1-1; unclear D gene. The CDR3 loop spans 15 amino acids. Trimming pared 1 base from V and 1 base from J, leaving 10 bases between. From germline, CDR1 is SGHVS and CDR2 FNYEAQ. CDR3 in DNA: TGTGCCAGCAGCTTAGACCGGGCCGAGAACACTGAAGCTTTCTTT. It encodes CASSLDRAENTEAFF.

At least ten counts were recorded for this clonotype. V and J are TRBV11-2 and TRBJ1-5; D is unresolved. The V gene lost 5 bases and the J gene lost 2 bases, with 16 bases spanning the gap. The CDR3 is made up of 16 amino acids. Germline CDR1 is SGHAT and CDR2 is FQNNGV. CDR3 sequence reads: CASSQQMSLGNQPQHF. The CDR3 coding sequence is TGTGCCAGCAGCCAACAGATGAGTTTAGGCAATCAGCCCCAGCATTTT.

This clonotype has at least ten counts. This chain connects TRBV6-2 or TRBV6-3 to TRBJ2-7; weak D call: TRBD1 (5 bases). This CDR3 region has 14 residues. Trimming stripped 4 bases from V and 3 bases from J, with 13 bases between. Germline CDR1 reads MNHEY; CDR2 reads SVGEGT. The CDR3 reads CASSSTQGVYEQYF. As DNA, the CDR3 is TGTGCCAGCAGTTCCACTCAAGGGGTCTACGAGCAGTACTTC.

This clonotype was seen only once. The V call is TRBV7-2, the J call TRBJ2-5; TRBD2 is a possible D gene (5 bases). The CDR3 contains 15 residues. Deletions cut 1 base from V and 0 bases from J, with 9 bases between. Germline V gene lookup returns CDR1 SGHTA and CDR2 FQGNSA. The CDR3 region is CASSLGLINQETQYF. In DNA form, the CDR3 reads TGTGCCAGCAGCTTAGGACTAATCAACCAAGAGACCCAGTACTTC.

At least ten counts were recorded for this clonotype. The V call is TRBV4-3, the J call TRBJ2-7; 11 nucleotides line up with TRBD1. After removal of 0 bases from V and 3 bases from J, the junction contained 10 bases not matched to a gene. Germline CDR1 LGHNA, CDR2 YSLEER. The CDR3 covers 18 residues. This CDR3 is CASSQDMDRGLLSYEQYF. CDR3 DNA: TGCGCCAGCAGCCAAGATATGGACAGGGGGCTTCTGAGCTACGAGCAGTACTTC.